This TCR beta chain is drawn from a study of glioma-infiltrating T cells after dendritic cell vaccination. Some clones are missing from TCRdb's copy, which holds only in-frame ones; the method was immunoSEQ multiplex PCR. The sample contains 75,000 to 85,000 clones, around 87% of which appear only once. Time point here: after dendritic cell vaccination, including at tumor progression/relapse. The receptor's source is a human donor with glioblastoma. The specimen was blood, collected after dendritic cell vaccination.

CDR3 amino acids: CASSLVGPTRDYNEQFF. The CDR3 bases are TGTGCCAGCAGCTTAGTGGGCCCGACAAGAGATTACAATGAGCAGTTCTTC. This chain connects TRBV7-9 to TRBJ2-1; D not certain. V dropped 1 base and J dropped 4 bases, with 17 bases sitting between them. The CDR3 runs to 17 residues. CDR1 and CDR2 from the germline V gene are SEHNR and FQNEAQ (reference sequence).